This paragraph covers one T cell receptor (beta chain) sequence. Participants spanned ages roughly 18 to 95 years and resided in over 20 US areas. The study counted Cohort 3 donors as recovered given two negative PCRs, clearance, or symptom resolution. Clones were read by immunoSEQ multiplex PCR, and TCRdb kept only the in-frame ones, dropping some. The data show a few hundred thousand clones, 70% to 90% seen once. This entry is derived from a study of blood T cell repertoires in COVID-19. Whole-study context: T cells, B-cell-depleted T cells, or PBMCs provided the cDNA or gDNA that served as material.

This CDR3 region has 15 residues. Trimming took 2 bases from V and 4 from J; bases not matched to a gene: 5. Germline CDR1 is KGHSH and CDR2 is LQKENI. The specimen was PBMCs or T cells enriched from blood (not recorded which). The clonotype originates from a young woman who had recovered from COVID-19. The V gene is TRBV18, the J gene TRBJ1-1, with 9 bases aligning to TRBD1. CDR3 DNA sequence: TGTGCCAGCTCACCAAGGACAGGGGAGGGCACTGAAGCTTTCTTT. Residues: CASSPRTGEGTEAFF.